This T cell receptor (beta chain) was sequenced during a study of shared clonotypes between healthy human individuals. Sequenced by immunoSEQ multiplex PCR; TCRdb stores in-frame clones only, minus some. Of millions of clones in the sample, approximately 95% were seen once. Regarding this clone: Its antigen is unknown.

Whole-study findings and limits: Rarefaction curves obtained for sorted subsets showed sequencing incomplete despite large depth.

This clonotype was obtained from a young man in good health. Some clones in this sample may be carry-over from other donors' samples. The material sequenced was naive CD4+ T cells from PBMCs. Subset defined: CD45RA+ positively selected.

The CDR3: CAIMEGGSNTEAFF. The CDR3 DNA sequence: TGTGCCATCATGGAAGGTGGCAGTAACACTGAAGCTTTCTTT. The J gene is TRBJ1-1, the V gene TRBV10-3, with unresolved D. CDR1 and CDR2 (germline): ENHRY, SYGVKD. The CDR3 is 14 amino acids. Trimming stripped 7 bases from V and 2 bases from J, with 14 bases between.